This T cell receptor (beta chain) was captured in a study of blood T cell repertoires in COVID-19. Clones were read by immunoSEQ multiplex PCR, and TCRdb kept only the in-frame ones, dropping some. The sample includes some 200,000 clones, 88% of them seen just once. The V end was cut by 0 bases, the J end by 0 bases, with 6 bases between. The CDR3 has 14 amino acids. Germline lookup yields CDR1 SGHNT and CDR2 YYREEE (reference sequence). This TCR was recovered from a woman in her thirties who had recovered from COVID-19. Material for sequencing was PBMCs or T cells enriched from blood (not recorded which). The chain joins TRBV5-4 to TRBJ2-5; D gene uncertain. The chain's CDR3 is CASSLAGYQETQYF. The DNA of the CDR3 is TGTGCCAGCAGCTTGGCCGGGTACCAAGAGACCCAGTACTTC.